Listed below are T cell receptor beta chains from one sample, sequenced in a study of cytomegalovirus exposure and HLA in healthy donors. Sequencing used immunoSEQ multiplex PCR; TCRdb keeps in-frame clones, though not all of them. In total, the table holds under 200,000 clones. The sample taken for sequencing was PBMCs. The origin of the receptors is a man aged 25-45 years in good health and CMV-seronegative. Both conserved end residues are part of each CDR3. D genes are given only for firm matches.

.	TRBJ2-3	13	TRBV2	CASKGIQGNTQYF	TGTGCCAGCAAGGGGATACAGGGAAATACGCAGTATTTT
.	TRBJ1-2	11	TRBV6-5	CASSEYGGYTF	TGTGCCAGCAGTGAATACGGGGGCTACACCTTC
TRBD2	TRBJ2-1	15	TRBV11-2	CASSFLAGGPNEQFF	TGTGCCAGCAGCTTCCTCGCGGGAGGCCCCAATGAGCAGTTCTTC
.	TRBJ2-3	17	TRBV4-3	CASSQRRVGVGTDTQYF	TGCGCCAGCAGCCAAAGACGGGTAGGAGTTGGGACAGATACGCAGTATTTT
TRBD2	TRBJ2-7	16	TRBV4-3	CASSQEYGSGGYEQYF	TGCGCCAGCAGCCAAGAATATGGTAGCGGGGGCTACGAGCAGTACTTC
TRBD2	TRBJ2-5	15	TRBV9	CASSGTSGYQETQYF	TGTGCCAGCAGCGGGACTAGCGGTTACCAAGAGACCCAGTACTTC
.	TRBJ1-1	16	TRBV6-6	CASSYPAVGGNTEAFF	TGTGCCAGCAGTTACCCCGCGGTGGGAGGGAACACTGAAGCTTTCTTT
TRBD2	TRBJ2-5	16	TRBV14	CASSSRTSGRGETQYF	TGTGCCAGCAGCTCGCGGACTAGCGGGAGAGGAGAGACCCAGTACTTC
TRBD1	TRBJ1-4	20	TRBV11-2	CASSLDLLRDRGSTNEKLFF	TGTGCCAGCAGCTTAGATCTTCTCCGGGACAGGGGGTCCACTAATGAAAAACTGTTTTTT
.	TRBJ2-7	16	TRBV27	CASSLSGRDSTYEQYF	TGTGCCAGCAGTTTATCCGGCAGGGACTCAACCTACGAGCAGTACTTC
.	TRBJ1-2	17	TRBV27	CASSQWGAPGGLVGYTF	TGTGCCAGCAGTCAATGGGGGGCCCCGGGAGGTCTAGTTGGCTACACCTTC
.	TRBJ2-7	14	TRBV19	CASSWGGAAYEQYF	TGTGCCAGTAGTTGGGGGGGGGCCGCCTACGAGCAGTACTTC
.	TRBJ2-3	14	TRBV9	CASSVVQASDTQYF	TGTGCCAGCAGCGTAGTACAGGCTTCCGATACGCAGTATTTT
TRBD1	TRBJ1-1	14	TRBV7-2	CASSLRQGDTEAFF	TGTGCCAGCAGCTTAAGACAGGGAGACACTGAAGCTTTCTTT
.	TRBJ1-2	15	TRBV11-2	CASSLGARSSYGYTF	TGTGCCAGCAGCTTAGGGGCTCGGTCTTCCTATGGCTACACCTTC
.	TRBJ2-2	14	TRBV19	CASSALPGIWELFF	TGTGCCAGTAGTGCCTTACCAGGGATCTGGGAGCTGTTTTTT
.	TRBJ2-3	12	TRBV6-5	CASSPLVGTQYF	TGTGCCAGCAGTCCCTTGGTCGGTACGCAGTATTTT
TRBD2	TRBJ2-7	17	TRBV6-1	CASSDNRGGPGNYEQYF	TGTGCCAGCAGTGACAATCGGGGGGGCCCAGGGAACTACGAGCAGTACTTC
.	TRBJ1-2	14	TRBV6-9	CASSSGWRGYGYTF	TGTGCCAGCAGTTCAGGCTGGCGGGGCTATGGCTACACCTTC
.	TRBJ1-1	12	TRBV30	CASGRWGTEAFF	TGTGCCTCAGGGCGGTGGGGCACTGAAGCTTTCTTT
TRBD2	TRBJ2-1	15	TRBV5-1	CASSSGGLAGAEQFF	TGCGCCAGCAGCTCTGGAGGACTAGCGGGAGCTGAGCAGTTCTTC
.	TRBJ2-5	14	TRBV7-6	CASSRHGQQETQYF	TGTGCCAGCAGCCGCCACGGACAGCAAGAGACCCAGTACTTC
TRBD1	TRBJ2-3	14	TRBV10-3	CAISEQGPTDTQYF	TGTGCCATCAGCGAACAGGGGCCCACAGATACGCAGTATTTT
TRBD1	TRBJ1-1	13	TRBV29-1	CSPEQGSGTEAFF	TGCAGCCCGGAACAGGGGTCGGGCACTGAAGCTTTCTTT
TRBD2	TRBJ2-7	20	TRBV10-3	CAISPAAGQGTSGSLDEQYF	TGTGCCATCAGCCCCGCCGCCGGGCAGGGGACTAGCGGGAGTCTCGACGAGCAGTACTTC
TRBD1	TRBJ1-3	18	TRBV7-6	CASSLELGQGFGGNTIYF	TGTGCCAGCAGCTTAGAGTTGGGACAGGGATTCGGTGGAAACACCATATATTTT
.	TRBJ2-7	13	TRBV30	CALEPGSSYEQYF	TGTGCTTTGGAGCCGGGGAGCTCCTACGAGCAGTACTTC
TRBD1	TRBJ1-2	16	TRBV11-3	CASSPGGTGAYQGYTF	TGTGCCAGCAGCCCTGGGGGGACAGGCGCATACCAAGGCTACACCTTC
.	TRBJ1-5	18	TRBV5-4	CASSLSPGSRGSNQPQHF	TGTGCCAGCAGCTTGTCACCCGGATCGAGAGGTAGCAATCAGCCCCAGCATTTT
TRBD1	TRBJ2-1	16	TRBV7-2	CASSLGVMDRGNEQFF	TGTGCCAGCAGCTTAGGGGTAATGGACAGGGGGAATGAGCAGTTCTTC
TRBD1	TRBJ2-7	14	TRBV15	CATASGQGFYEQYF	TGTGCCACCGCCTCGGGACAGGGGTTCTACGAGCAGTACTTC
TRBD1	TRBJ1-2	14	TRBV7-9	CASSPPGGNYGYTF	TGTGCCAGCAGCCCCCCAGGGGGCAACTATGGCTACACCTTC
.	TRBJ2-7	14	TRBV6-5	CASQLMGSSYEQYF	TGTGCCAGCCAGTTGATGGGGAGCTCCTACGAGCAGTACTTC
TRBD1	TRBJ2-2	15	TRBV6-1	CASSPTGTNTGELFF	TGTGCCAGCAGCCCGACAGGGACGAACACCGGGGAGCTGTTTTTT
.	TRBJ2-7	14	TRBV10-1	CARTSAVGPYEQYF	TGCGCCAGGACCTCGGCCGTTGGGCCCTACGAGCAGTACTTC
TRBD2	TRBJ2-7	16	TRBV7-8	CASSRMTSGGTYEQYF	TGTGCCAGCAGCCGCATGACTAGCGGGGGAACCTACGAGCAGTACTTC
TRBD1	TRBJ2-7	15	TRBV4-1	CASSPGQGKTYEQYF	TGCGCCAGCAGCCCTGGACAGGGGAAGACCTACGAGCAGTACTTC
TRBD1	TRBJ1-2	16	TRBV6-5	CASSYSRTGTNYGYTF	TGTGCCAGCAGTTACTCAAGGACAGGGACGAACTATGGCTACACCTTC
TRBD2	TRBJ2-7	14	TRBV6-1	CASSVLAGAGEQYF	TGTGCCAGCAGTGTCCTAGCGGGAGCGGGCGAGCAGTACTTC
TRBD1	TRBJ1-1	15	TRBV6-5	CASSYFGQGNIEAFF	TGTGCCAGCAGTTACTTTGGACAGGGGAATATTGAAGCTTTCTTT
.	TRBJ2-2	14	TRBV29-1	CSVVLGNPDGELFF	TGCAGCGTTGTTTTGGGCAATCCGGACGGGGAGCTGTTTTTT
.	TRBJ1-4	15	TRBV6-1	CASSELRQVFEKLFF	TGTGCCAGCAGTGAACTCCGGCAGGTATTTGAAAAACTGTTTTTT
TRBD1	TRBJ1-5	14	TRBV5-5	CASSLYRGYQPQHF	TGTGCCAGCAGCTTGTACAGGGGGTATCAGCCCCAGCATTTT
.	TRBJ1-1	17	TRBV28	CASSLLSTGRRYTEAFF	TGTGCCAGCAGTTTATTGAGTACAGGTCGACGTTACACTGAAGCTTTCTTT
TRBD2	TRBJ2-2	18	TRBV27	CASSPWGRAGGNTGELFF	TGTGCCAGCAGTCCGTGGGGCCGAGCGGGGGGGAACACCGGGGAGCTGTTTTTT
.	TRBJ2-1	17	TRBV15	CATSRDHGAASYNEQFF	TGTGCCACCAGCAGAGATCATGGGGCGGCGTCCTACAATGAGCAGTTCTTC
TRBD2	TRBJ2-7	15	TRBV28	CASSRTSGSSYEQYF	TGTGCCAGCAGCCGTACTAGCGGGAGCTCCTACGAGCAGTACTTC
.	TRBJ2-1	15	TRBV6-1	CASSESGTPYNEQFF	TGTGCCAGCAGTGAATCGGGGACACCCTACAATGAGCAGTTCTTC
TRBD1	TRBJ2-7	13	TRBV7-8	CASSLDRVYEQYF	TGTGCCAGCAGCTTGGACAGGGTTTACGAGCAGTACTTC
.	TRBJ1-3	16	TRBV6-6	CASSSVSRGSGNTIYF	TGTGCCAGCAGTTCGGTCAGTCGGGGGTCTGGAAACACCATATATTTT